The 10 T cell receptor beta chains below were found in one sample sequenced in a study of blood T cell repertoires in COVID-19. TCRdb keeps only in-frame clones here, not all; method: immunoSEQ multiplex PCR. There are about 230,000 clones in the sample; 85% to 90% occur only once, and 11% lies in the top ten. What was sequenced was peripheral blood. Source of these receptors: a man aged 50 to 59 with COVID-19, enrolled during active disease.

The gene calls are TRBV6-5 and TRBJ2-2; 11 bases match TRBD2. The V gene's germline CDR1 is MNHEY and CDR2 SVGAGI. This CDR3 has 15 residues. V dropped 2 bases and J dropped 7; count of bases not matched to a gene: 3. The CDR3 protein is CASSYVGLADGELFF. DNA of the CDR3: TGTGCCAGCAGTTACGTGGGACTAGCGGACGGGGAGCTGTTTTTT.

The J gene is TRBJ2-7, the V gene TRBV10-1; 11 bases match TRBD1. CDR1 and CDR2 (germline): WNHNN, SYGVQD (reference sequence). The CDR3 extends over 16 amino acids. The V gene end was trimmed by 2 bases and the J gene end by 5 bases; junction bases not matched to a gene: 8. The DNA of the CDR3 is TGCGCCAGCAGTGAGGGGGGGACAGGGGGTTTCCACGAGCAGTACTTC. Translating gives CASSEGGTGGFHEQYF.

A few counts support this clone. The chain couples TRBV5-6 to TRBJ2-3; 14 bases are a match to TRBD2. Per the germline V gene, CDR1 is SGHDT and CDR2 is YYEEEE. CDR3 length equals 17 residues. Trimming took 0 bases from V and 4 from J; bases not matched to a gene: 4. In DNA form, the CDR3 reads TGTGCCAGCAGCTTGGTGACTAGCGGGAGGGAGCCAGATACGCAGTATTTT. It specifies CASSLVTSGREPDTQYF.

The V gene is TRBV21-1, the J gene TRBJ2-7; the D call of TRBD1 is as the table states it, not checked on the DNA. TRBV21-1 is flagged as a pseudogene. This CDR3 comprises 17 residues. This chain's CDR3 is CASSKESRGLETYEQYF. CDR3 nucleotide sequence: TGTGCCAGCAGCAAAGAAAGCAGGGGGCTAGAAACCTACGAGCAGTACTTC.

V is TRBV7-9 and J is TRBJ1-2, with D uncertain. The V end lost 6 bases, the J end lost 4 bases, and 15 bases lay between the germline ends. The CDR3 has 14 amino acids. Germline V gene data show CDR1 as SEHNR and CDR2 as FQNEAQ (reference sequence). The CDR3 reads CASSLPGRGYGYTF. For the CDR3, the DNA is TGTGCCAGCAGTCTCCCCGGGAGAGGCTATGGCTACACCTTC. The variable domain in full, completed from reference TRBV7-9 and TRBJ1-2, reads DTGVSQNPRHKITKRGQNVTFRCDPISEHNRLYWYRQTLGQGPEFLTYFQNEAQLEKSRLLSDRFSAERPKGSFSTLEIQRTEQGDSAMYLCASSLPGRGYGYTFGSGTRLTVV.

The chain recombines TRBV19 with TRBJ2-6; TRBD2 matches 7 bases. The germline V gene encodes CDR1 LNHDA and CDR2 SQIVND (reference sequence). The CDR3 is made up of 17 amino acids. Germline trimming cut 4 bases from V and 1 base from J; bases unmatched to any gene: 7. The CDR3 loop is CASSNGGGGSGANVLTF. CDR3 nucleotide sequence: TGTGCCAGTAGTAATGGCGGGGGAGGATCTGGGGCCAACGTCCTGACTTTC.

This clone was detected only a few times. The chain recombines TRBV27 with TRBJ1-5, with D maybe TRBD1 (5 bases). Trimming took off 0 bases at V and 6 bases at J, with 12 bases between the two ends. There are 15 residues in the CDR3. CDR1 MNHEY and CDR2 SMNVEV come from the germline V gene (reference sequence). CDR3 region: CASSLSGGWGQPQHF. CDR3 coding DNA: TGTGCCAGCAGTTTATCGGGGGGGTGGGGTCAGCCCCAGCATTTT.

Here the CDR3 DNA reads TGTGCCAGCAGCTTAGCGGGACAGGGGGCGTCCTATGGCTACACCTTC. It yields the protein CASSLAGQGASYGYTF. The V call is TRBV7-2, the J call TRBJ1-2; 12 bases are shared with TRBD1. The trim removed 0 bases at V and 4 bases at J, leaving 3 bases unmatched. The CDR3 runs 16 residues. The germline CDR1 and CDR2 sequences are SGHTA and FQGNSA.

V usage is TRBV5-1 and J usage is TRBJ2-3; D is possibly TRBD2 (5 bases). Trimming cost V 0 bases and J 2 bases, with 13 bases left between them. The CDR3 contains 16 residues. Germline V gene sequence: CDR1 SGHRS, CDR2 YFSETQ. CDR3 nucleotides: TGCGCCAGCAGCTTGGCGGAGGTTTCCCACACAGATACGCAGTATTTT. Amino acid sequence: CASSLAEVSHTDTQYF.

CDR3 protein: CASSQDARRVGANVLTF. Here the CDR3 DNA reads TGCGCCAGCAGCCAAGATGCTCGGAGGGTTGGGGCCAACGTCCTGACTTTC. The chain is built from TRBV4-3 and TRBJ2-6, with D possibly being TRBD2 (6 bases). Per germline, CDR1 LGHNA and CDR2 YSLEER. This CDR3 region has 17 residues. V was pared by 0 bases and J by 3 bases, with 12 bases between.